The clone carrying this T cell receptor (beta chain) was observed a handful of times. The CDR3 is made up of 14 amino acids. V shed 7 bases, J shed 5 bases, and the junction held 10 bases outside the gene matches. This sample was included in a study of cytomegalovirus exposure and HLA in healthy donors. Both 60 Vbeta primers and 13 Jbeta primers went into the PCR. Assay: immunoSEQ multiplex PCR; the TCRdb copy retains only in-frame clones and omits some. The table lists roughly 97,000 clones, around 10% of them singletons. The sequenced material came from PBMCs. J is TRBJ1-1 and V is TRBV23-1; TRBD1 agrees at 7 bases. TRBV23-1 is an open reading frame, and its role is uncertain. The source of this sequence is a middle-aged man in good health and CMV-seropositive. Written as DNA, the CDR3 is TGCGCCAGCACCACGGACAGGTTGGGGACTGAAGCTTTCTTT. Protein: CASTTDRLGTEAFF.